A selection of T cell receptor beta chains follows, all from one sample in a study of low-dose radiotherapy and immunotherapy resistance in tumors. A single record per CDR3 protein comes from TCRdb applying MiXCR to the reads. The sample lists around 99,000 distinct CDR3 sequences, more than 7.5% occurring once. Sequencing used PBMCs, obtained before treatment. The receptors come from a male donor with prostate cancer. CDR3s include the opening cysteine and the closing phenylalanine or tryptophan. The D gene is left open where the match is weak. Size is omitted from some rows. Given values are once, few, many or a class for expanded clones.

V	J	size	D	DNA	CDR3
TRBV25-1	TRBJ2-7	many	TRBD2	TGTGCCAGCAGTGATCCGGGACTAGGTTTCCCGCAGTACTTC	CASSDPGLGFPQYF
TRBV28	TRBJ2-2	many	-	TGTGCCAGCAGTTTAGTTCCAGAGAACACCGGGGAGCTGTTTTTT	CASSLVPENTGELFF
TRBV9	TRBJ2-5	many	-	TGTGCCAGCAGCCCCCCCCCCGGGGGAACTAAAGAGACCCAGTACTTC	CASSPPPGGTKETQYF
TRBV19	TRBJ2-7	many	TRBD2	TGTGCCAGTAGTTGGACTAGCGGGAGTCCCTACGAGCAGTACTTC	CASSWTSGSPYEQYF
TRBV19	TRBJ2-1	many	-	TGTGCCAGTAGTATCCAGAGAAACAATGAGCAGTTCTTC	CASSIQRNNEQFF
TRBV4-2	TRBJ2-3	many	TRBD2	TGTGCCAGCAGCCACGGACTAGCGGGAGCGGAAGATACGCAGTATTTT	CASSHGLAGAEDTQYF
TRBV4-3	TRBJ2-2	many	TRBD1	TGCGCCAGCAGCCTTTCCGGGACAGGGTCAGCCGGGGAGCTGTTTTTT	CASSLSGTGSAGELFF
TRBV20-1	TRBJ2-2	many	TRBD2	TGCAGTGCGCGGGGACTAGCGGATGCGAACACCGGGGAGCTGTTTTTT	CSARGLADANTGELFF
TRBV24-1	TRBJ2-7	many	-	TGTGCCACCAGTGATTCCTGGAGCGACTCCTACGAGCAGTACTTC	CATSDSWSDSYEQYF
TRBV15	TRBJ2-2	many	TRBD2	TGTGCCACCACCCAGAGTGGACTAGCGGGGTCGCTCACCGGGGAGCTGTTTTTT	CATTQSGLAGSLTGELFF
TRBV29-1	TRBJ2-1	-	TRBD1	TGCAGCGTTGGACAGGGCCGGAATGAGCAGTTCTTC	CSVGQGRNEQFF
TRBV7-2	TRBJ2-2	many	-	TGTGCCAGCAGCTTTGGGGCCGGGGAGCTGTTTTTT	CASSFGAGELFF
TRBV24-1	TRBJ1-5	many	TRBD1	TGTGCCACCAGTGACCCGACAGGGGGGGGCCAGCCCCAGCATTTT	CATSDPTGGGQPQHF
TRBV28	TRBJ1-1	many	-	TGTGCCAGCAGGCCCCCAACGGTAACTGAAGCTTTCTTT	CASRPPTVTEAFF
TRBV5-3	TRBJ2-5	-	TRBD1	TGTGCCAGCAGCCGTGGACAGGGCGGCGAGACCCAGTACTTC	CASSRGQGGETQYF
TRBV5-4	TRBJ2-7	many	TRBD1	TGTGCCAGCAGCTTACCCGGGACAGGGCTCGAGCAGTACTTC	CASSLPGTGLEQYF
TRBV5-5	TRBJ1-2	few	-	TGTGCCAGCAGCTTGACAGGCTCAAACTATGGCTACACCTTC	CASSLTGSNYGYTF
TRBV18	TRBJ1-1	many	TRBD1	TGTGCCAGCTCACGACAGGGTATCGGCACTGAAGCTTTCTTT	CASSRQGIGTEAFF
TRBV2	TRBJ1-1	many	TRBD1	TGTGCCAGCAGTTTGGGACAGCAGAACACTGAAGCTTTCTTT	CASSLGQQNTEAFF
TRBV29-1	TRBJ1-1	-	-	TGCAGCGTTGAAGATCAGTGGGGACCAAACACTGAAGCTTTCTTT	CSVEDQWGPNTEAFF
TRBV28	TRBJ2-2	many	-	TGTGCCAGCATAACAGGGTATGCGACCGGGGAGCTGTTTTTT	CASITGYATGELFF
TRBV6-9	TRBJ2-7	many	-	TGTGCCAGCACGATCGGCCATCCAAGCTTC	CASTIGHPSF
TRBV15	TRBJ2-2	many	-	TGTGCCACCAGCAGAGGTGGGAACACCGGGGAGCTGTTTTTT	CATSRGGNTGELFF
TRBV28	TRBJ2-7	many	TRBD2	TGTGCCAGCAGACAGGGACTAGCCAAGCAGTACTTC	CASRQGLAKQYF
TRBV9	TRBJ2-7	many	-	TGTGCCAGCAGCTCCCTCGACAATTCCGAGCAGTACTTC	CASSSLDNSEQYF
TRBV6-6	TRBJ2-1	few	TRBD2	TGTGCCAGCAGCCAGTATAGCGGGACATACAATGAGCAGTTCTTC	CASSQYSGTYNEQFF
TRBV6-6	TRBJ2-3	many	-	TGTGCCAGCAGTTACAGGGCTGCTAGCACAGATACGCAGTATTTT	CASSYRAASTDTQYF
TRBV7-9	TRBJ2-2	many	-	TGTGCCAGCAGCTTGTCCCAGCGGACGAACACCGGGGAGCTGTTTTTT	CASSLSQRTNTGELFF
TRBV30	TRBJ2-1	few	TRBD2	TGTGCCTGGAGTAGGGCGGGAGTGGGCTCCTACAATGAGCAGTTCTTC	CAWSRAGVGSYNEQFF
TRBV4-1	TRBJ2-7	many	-	TGCGCCAGCAGCCAAGGCTTTTCTAACCGGCCTGGGCAGTACTTC	CASSQGFSNRPGQYF
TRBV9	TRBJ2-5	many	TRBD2	TGTGCCAGCAGCGAAGGGACTAATCAAGAGACCCAGTACTTC	CASSEGTNQETQYF
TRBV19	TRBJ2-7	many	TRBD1	TGTGCCAGTAGCCGTACCACAGGGGCCTACGAGCAGTACTTC	CASSRTTGAYEQYF
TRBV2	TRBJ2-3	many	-	TGTGCCGGCAACAGGGAACACACAGATACGCAGTATTTT	CAGNREHTDTQYF
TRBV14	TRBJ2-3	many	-	TGTGCCAGCAGCGAAGTGGACTCTCCCGATACGCAGTATTTT	CASSEVDSPDTQYF
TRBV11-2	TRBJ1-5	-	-	TGTGCCAGCAGCTTAATCGCAGGGTGGGGGCTCCAGCATTTT	CASSLIAGWGLQHF
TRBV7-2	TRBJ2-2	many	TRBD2	TGTGCCAGCAGCTCTCTAGCGGGAGGGCCCCTGAACACCGGGGAGCTGTTTTTT	CASSSLAGGPLNTGELFF
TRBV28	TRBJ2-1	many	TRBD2	TGTGCCAGCAGTCCGGGGGATTCAACTAGCGGGAGTAGGGAGCAGTTCTTC	CASSPGDSTSGSREQFF
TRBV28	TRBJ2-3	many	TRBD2	TGTGCCAGCAGTCCACCTCTAGCGGGAGTCACAGATACGCAGTATTTT	CASSPPLAGVTDTQYF
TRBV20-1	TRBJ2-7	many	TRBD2	TGCAGTGCTAGATCCGGGACTAGCTCCTACGAGCAGTACTTC	CSARSGTSSYEQYF
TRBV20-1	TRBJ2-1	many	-	TGCAGTGCTAGGAGGGGGATTATCGGCTCCTACAATGAGCAGTTCTTC	CSARRGIIGSYNEQFF
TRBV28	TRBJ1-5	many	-	TGTGCCAGCAGTAGAAAGGGTTGGGGGGCGCAGAACAATCAGCCCCAGCATTTT	CASSRKGWGAQNNQPQHF
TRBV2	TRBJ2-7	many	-	TGTGCCAGCAGTAACACCGGGGTCCCTCTCGAGCAGTACTTC	CASSNTGVPLEQYF
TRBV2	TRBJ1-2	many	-	TGTGCCAGCAGTGAAGGGGAGCGCGGCTACACCTTC	CASSEGERGYTF
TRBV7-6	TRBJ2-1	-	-	TGTGCCAGCAGCTCTGGCCCGGGTGAGCAGTTCTTC	CASSSGPGEQFF
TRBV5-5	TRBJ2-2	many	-	TGTGCCAGCAGCCAGCAGGGGCACGCCGGGGAGCTGTTTTTT	CASSQQGHAGELFF